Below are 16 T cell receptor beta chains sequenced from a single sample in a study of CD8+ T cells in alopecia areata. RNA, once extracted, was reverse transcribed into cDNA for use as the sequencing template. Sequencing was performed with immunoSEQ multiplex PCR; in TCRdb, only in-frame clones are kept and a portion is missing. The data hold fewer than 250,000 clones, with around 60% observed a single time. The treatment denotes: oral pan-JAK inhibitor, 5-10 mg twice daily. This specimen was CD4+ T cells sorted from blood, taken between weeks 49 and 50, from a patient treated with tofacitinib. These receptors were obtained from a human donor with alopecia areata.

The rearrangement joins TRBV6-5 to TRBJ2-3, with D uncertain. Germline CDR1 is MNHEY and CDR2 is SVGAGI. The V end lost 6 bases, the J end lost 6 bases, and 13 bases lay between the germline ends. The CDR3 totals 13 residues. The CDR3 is CASRSTVTDTQYF. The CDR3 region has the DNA TGTGCCAGCAGATCTACAGTAACTGATACGCAGTATTTT.

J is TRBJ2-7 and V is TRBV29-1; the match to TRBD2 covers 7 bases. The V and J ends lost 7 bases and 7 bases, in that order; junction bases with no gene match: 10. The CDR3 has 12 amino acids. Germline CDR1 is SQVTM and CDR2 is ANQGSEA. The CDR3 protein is CSAEPKAGEQYF. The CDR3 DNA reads TGCAGCGCAGAGCCTAAAGCGGGAGAGCAGTACTTC.

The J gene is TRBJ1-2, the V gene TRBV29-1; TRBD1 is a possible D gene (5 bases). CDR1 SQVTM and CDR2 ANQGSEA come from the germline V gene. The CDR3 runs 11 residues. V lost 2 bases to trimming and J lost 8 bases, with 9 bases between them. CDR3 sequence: CSVESRDGYTF. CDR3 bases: TGCAGCGTTGAATCGAGGGACGGCTACACCTTC.

CDR3: CASRFIAGQGDTQYF. CDR3 nucleotide sequence: TGTGCCAGCAGATTCATAGCGGGGCAAGGAGATACGCAGTATTTT. The chain couples TRBV2 to TRBJ2-3; 8 positions agree with TRBD2. The CDR3 is made up of 15 amino acids. After removal of 6 bases from V and 5 bases from J, the junction contained 10 bases not matched to a gene. Germline CDR1 reads SNHLY; CDR2 reads FYNNEI.

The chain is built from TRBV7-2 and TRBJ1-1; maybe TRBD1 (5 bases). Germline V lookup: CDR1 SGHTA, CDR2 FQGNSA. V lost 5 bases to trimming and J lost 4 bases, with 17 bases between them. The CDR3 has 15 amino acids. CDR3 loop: CASSRTQGSGTEAFF. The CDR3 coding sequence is TGTGCCAGCAGCCGTACTCAGGGATCTGGCACTGAAGCTTTCTTT.

CDR3 in DNA: TGTGCCGGAAACGGAGTCTCCCCCGGTGAAGCTTTCTTT. The encoded protein is CAGNGVSPGEAFF. The chain employs TRBV30 and TRBJ1-1; D is uncertain. V dropped 8 bases and J dropped 7 bases, with 20 bases sitting between them. Germline CDR1 GTSNPN, CDR2 SVGIG (reference sequence). CDR3 length: 13 amino acids.

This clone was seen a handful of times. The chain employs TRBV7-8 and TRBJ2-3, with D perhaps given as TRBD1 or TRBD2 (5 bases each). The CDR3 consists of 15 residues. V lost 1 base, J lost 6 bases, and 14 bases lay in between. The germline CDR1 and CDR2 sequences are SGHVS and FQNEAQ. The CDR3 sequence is CASSLELTGRDTQYF. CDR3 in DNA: TGTGCCAGCAGCTTAGAATTGACGGGGCGGGATACGCAGTATTTT.

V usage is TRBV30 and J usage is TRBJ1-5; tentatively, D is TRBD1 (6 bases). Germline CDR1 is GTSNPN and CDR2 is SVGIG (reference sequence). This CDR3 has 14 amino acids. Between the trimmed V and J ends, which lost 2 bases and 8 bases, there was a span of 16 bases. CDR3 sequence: CAWSYAGGAEPQHF. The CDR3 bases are TGTGCCTGGAGTTACGCGGGGGGCGCGGAGCCCCAGCATTTT.

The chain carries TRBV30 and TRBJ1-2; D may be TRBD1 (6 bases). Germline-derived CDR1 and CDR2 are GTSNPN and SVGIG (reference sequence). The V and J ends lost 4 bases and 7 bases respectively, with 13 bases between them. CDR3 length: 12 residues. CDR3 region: CAWTQGRVGYTF. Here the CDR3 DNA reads TGTGCCTGGACTCAGGGGAGGGTTGGCTACACCTTC. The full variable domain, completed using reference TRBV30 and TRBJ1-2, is SQTIHQWPATLVQPVGSPLSLECTVEGTSNPNLYWYRQAAGRGLQLLFYSVGIGQISSEVPQNLSASRPQDRQFILSSKKLLLSDSGFYLCAWTQGRVGYTFGSGTRLTVV.

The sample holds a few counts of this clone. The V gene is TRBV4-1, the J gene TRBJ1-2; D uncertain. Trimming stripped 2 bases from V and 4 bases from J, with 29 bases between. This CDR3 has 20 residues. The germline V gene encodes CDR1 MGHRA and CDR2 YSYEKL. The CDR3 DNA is TGCGCCAGCAGCCAACCTCAACCGGCGGACCCCCTTAGATCACTCTATGGCTACACCTTC. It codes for CASSQPQPADPLRSLYGYTF.

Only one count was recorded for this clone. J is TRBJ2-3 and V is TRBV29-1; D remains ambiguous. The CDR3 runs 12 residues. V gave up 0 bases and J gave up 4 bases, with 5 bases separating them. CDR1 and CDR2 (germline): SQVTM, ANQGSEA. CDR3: CSVEDLADTQYF. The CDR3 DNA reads TGCAGCGTTGAAGATCTCGCAGATACGCAGTATTTT.

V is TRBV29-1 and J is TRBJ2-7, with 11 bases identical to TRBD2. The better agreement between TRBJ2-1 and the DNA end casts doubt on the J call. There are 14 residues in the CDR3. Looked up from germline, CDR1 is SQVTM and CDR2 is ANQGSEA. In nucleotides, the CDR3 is TGCAGCGGTGGACTAGCGGGTTTACACAATGAGCAGTTCTTC. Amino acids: CSGGLAGLHNEQFF.

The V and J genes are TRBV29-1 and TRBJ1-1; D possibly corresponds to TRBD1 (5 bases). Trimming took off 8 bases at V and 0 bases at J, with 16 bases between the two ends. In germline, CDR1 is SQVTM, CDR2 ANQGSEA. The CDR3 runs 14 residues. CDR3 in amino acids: CSPPRRQMNTEAFF. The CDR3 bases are TGCAGCCCCCCGCGGAGACAGATGAACACTGAAGCTTTCTTT. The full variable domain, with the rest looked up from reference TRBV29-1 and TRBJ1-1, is SAVISQKPSRDICQRGTSLTIQCQVDSQVTMMFWYRQQPGQSLTLIATANQGSEATYESGFVIDKFPISRPNLTFSTLTVSNMSPEDSSIYLCSPPRRQMNTEAFFGQGTRLTVV.

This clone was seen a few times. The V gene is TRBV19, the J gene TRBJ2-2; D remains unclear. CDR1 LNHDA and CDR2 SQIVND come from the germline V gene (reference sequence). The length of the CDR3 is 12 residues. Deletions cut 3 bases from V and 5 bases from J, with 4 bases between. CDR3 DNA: TGTGCCAGTAGTATCCGAACCGGGGAGCTGTTTTTT. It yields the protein CASSIRTGELFF.

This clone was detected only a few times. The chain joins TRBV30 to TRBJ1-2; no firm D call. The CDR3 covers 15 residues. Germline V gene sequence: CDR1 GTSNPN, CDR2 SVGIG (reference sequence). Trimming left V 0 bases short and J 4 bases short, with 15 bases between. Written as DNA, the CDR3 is TGTGCCTGGAGTGTACAGTCCTGGAGGGTCTATGGCTACACCTTC. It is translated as CAWSVQSWRVYGYTF.

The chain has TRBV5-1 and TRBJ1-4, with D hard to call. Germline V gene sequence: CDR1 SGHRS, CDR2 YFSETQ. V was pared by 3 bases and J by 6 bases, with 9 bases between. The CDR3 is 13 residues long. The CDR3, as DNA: TGCGCCAGCAGCTCCCAGGTCGATGAAAAACTGTTTTTT. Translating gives CASSSQVDEKLFF.